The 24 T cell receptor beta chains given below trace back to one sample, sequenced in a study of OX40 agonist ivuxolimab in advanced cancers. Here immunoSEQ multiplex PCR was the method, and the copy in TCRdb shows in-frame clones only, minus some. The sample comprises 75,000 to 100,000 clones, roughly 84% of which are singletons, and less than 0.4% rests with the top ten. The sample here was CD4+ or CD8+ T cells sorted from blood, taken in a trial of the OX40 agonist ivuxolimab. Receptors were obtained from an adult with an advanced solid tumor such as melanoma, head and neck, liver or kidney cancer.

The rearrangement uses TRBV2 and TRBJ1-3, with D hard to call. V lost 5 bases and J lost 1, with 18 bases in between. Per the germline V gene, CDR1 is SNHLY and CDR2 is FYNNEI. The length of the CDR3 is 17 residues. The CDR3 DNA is TGTGCCAGCAGTCCGAACCCTGCGGGGAGATCTGGAAACACCATATATTTT. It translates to CASSPNPAGRSGNTIYF. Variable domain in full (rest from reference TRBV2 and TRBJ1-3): EPEVTQTPSHQVTQMGQEVILRCVPISNHLYFYWYRQILGQKVEFLVSFYNNEISEKSEIFDDQFSVERPDGSNFTLKIRSTKLEDSAMYFCASSPNPAGRSGNTIYFGEGSWLTVV.

The CDR3 region has the DNA TGTGCCAGCAGCGGGACAGGGTCCGGGGAGCTGTTTTTT. Amino acids: CASSGTGSGELFF. The rearrangement joins TRBV7-8 to TRBJ2-2, with 9 nucleotides matching TRBD1. There are 13 residues in the CDR3. Germline CDR1 and CDR2: SGHVS and FQNEAQ. J lost 6 bases, V lost 5 bases, and 1 base had no gene match.

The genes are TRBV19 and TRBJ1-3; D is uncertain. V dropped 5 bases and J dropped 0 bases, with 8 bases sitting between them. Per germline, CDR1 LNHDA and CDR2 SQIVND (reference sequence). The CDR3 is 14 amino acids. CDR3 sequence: CASSDHSSGNTIYF. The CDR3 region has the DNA TGTGCCAGTAGTGATCACAGCTCTGGAAACACCATATATTTT. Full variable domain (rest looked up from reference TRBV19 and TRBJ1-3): DGGITQSPKYLFRKEGQNVTLSCEQNLNHDAMYWYRQDPGQGLRLIYYSQIVNDFQKGDIAEGYSVSREKKESFPLTVTSAQKNPTAFYLCASSDHSSGNTIYFGEGSWLTVV.

The CDR3 coding sequence is TGTGCCAGCCGGGCAGGGAGCTATGGCTACACCTTC. It translates to CASRAGSYGYTF. The gene calls are TRBV19 and TRBJ1-2; perhaps TRBD1 as D (5 bases). The CDR3 runs to 12 residues. V lost 9 bases to trimming and J lost 4 bases, with 12 bases between them. Looked up from germline, CDR1 is LNHDA and CDR2 is SQIVND (reference sequence).

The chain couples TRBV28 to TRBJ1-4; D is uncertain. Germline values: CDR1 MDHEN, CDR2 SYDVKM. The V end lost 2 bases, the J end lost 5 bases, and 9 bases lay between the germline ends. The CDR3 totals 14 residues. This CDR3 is CASSLRGRNEKLFF. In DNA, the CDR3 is TGTGCCAGCAGTTTACGGGGAAGGAATGAAAAACTGTTTTTT.

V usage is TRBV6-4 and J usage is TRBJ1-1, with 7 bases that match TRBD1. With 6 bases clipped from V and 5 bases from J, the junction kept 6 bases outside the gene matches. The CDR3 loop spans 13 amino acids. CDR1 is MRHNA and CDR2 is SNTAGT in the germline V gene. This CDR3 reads CASSPTGKTEAFF. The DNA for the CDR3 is TGTGCCAGCAGCCCGACAGGGAAGACTGAAGCTTTCTTT.

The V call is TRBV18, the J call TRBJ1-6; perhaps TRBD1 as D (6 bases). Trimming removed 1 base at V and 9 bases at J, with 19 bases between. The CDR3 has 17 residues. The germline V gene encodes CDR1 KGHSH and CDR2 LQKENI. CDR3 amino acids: CASSPRGSGDISSPLHF. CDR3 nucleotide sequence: TGTGCCAGCTCACCACGTGGGTCAGGGGATATTAGTTCACCCCTCCACTTT.

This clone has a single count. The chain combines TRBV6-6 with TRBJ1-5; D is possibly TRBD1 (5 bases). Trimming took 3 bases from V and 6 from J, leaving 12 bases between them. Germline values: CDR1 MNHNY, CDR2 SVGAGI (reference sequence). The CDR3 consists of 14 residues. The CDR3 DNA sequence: TGTGCCAGCAGTTATGGGCAGGGCTCTCAGCCCCAGCATTTT. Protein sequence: CASSYGQGSQPQHF.

CDR3 nucleotides: TGTGCCAGCAGCTTGGGAGGTCTAGCGGGAATGGCCGGGGAGCTGTTTTTT. It encodes CASSLGGLAGMAGELFF. The chain has TRBV5-4 and TRBJ2-2; the match to TRBD2 covers 9 bases. The CDR3 sequence is 17 residues long. CDR1 is SGHNT, CDR2 YYREEE, per germline (reference sequence). The V and J ends lost 0 bases and 6 bases, in that order; junction bases with no gene match: 9.

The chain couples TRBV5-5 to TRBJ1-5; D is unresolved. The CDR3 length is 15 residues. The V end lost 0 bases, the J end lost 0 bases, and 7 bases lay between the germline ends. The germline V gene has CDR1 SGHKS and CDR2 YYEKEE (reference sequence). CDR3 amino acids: CASSLGQTSNQPQHF. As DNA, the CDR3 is TGTGCCAGCAGCTTGGGACAAACTAGCAATCAGCCCCAGCATTTT.

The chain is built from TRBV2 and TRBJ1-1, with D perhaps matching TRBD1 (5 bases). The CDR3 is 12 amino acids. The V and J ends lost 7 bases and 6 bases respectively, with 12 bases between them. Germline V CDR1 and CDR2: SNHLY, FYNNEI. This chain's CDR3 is CASIRVRSEAFF. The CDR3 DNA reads TGTGCCAGCATCAGGGTTCGGTCTGAAGCTTTCTTT. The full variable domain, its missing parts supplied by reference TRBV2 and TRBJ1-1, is EPEVTQTPSHQVTQMGQEVILRCVPISNHLYFYWYRQILGQKVEFLVSFYNNEISEKSEIFDDQFSVERPDGSNFTLKIRSTKLEDSAMYFCASIRVRSEAFFGQGTRLTVV.

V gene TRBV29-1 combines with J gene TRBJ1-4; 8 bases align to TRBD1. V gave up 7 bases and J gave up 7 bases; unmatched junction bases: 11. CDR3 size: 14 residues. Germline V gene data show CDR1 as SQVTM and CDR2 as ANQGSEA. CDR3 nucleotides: TGCAGCGCCCTAACCGGACAGGGAGGTGAAAAACTGTTTTTT. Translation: CSALTGQGGEKLFF.

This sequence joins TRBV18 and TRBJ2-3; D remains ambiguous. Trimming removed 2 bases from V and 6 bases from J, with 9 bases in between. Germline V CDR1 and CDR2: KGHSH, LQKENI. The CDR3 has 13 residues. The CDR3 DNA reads TGTGCCAGCTCACCAAGCCTGGCCGATACGCAGTATTTT. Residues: CASSPSLADTQYF.

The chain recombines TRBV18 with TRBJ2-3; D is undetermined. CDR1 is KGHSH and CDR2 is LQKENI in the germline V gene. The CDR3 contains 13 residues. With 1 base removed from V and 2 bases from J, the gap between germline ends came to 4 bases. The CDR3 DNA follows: TGTGCCAGCTCACCACGGATCACAGATACGCAGTATTTT. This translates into CASSPRITDTQYF.

CDR3 nucleotide sequence: TGTGCCAGCAGCTTATACGGGGCTAACTATGGCTACACCTTC. Amino acid sequence: CASSLYGANYGYTF. This chain joins TRBV7-2 and TRBJ1-2; D is undetermined. The CDR3 extends over 14 amino acids. Germline V lookup: CDR1 SGHTA, CDR2 FQGNSA. The V and J ends lost 2 bases and 0 bases respectively, with 7 bases between them.

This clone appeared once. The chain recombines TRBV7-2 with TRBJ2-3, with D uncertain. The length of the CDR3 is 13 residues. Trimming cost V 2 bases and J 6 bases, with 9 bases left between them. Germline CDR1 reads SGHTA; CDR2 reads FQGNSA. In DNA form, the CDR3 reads TGTGCCAGCAGCTTACGGAGAATGGATACGCAGTATTTT. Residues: CASSLRRMDTQYF.

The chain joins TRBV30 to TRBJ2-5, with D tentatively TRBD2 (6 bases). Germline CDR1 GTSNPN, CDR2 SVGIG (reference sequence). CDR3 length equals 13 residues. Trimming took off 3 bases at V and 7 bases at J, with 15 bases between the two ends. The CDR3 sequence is CAWRSGGRGTQYF. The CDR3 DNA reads TGTGCCTGGAGGAGTGGGGGGAGAGGGACCCAGTACTTC.

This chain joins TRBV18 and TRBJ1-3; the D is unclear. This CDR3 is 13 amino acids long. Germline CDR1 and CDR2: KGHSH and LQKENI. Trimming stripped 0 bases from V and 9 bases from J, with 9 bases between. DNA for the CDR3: TGTGCCAGCTCACCACCCGGCGAGGTCACCATATATTTT. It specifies CASSPPGEVTIYF.

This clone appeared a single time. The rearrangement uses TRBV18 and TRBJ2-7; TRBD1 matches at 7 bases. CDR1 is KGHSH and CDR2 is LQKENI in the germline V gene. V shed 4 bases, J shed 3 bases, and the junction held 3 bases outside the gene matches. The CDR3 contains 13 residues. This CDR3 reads CASSRGTDYEQYF. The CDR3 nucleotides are TGTGCCAGCTCACGTGGGACAGACTACGAGCAGTACTTC. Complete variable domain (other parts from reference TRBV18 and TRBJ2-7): NAGVMQNPRHLVRRRGQEARLRCSPMKGHSHVYWYRQLPEEGLKFMVYLQKENIIDESGMPKERFSAEFPKEGPSILRIQQVVRGDSAAYFCASSRGTDYEQYFGPGTRLTVT.

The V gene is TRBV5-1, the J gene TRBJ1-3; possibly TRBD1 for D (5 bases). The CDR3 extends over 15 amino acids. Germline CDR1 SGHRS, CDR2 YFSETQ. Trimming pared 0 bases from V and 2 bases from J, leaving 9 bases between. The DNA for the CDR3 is TGCGCCAGCAGCTTGGCAGCAGGGACTGGAAACACCATATATTTT. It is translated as CASSLAAGTGNTIYF.

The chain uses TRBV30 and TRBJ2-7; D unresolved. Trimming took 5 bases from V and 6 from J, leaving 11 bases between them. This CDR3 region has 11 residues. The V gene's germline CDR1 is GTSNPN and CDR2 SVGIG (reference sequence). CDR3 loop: CAWGRSAEQYF. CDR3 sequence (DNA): TGTGCCTGGGGTCGGAGCGCCGAGCAGTACTTC.

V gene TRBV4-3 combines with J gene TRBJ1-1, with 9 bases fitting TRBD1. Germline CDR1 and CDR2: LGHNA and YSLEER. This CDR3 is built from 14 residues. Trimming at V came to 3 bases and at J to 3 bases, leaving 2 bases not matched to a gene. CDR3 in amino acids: CASSQWTGDTEAFF. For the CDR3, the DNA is TGCGCCAGCAGCCAGTGGACAGGGGACACTGAAGCTTTCTTT.

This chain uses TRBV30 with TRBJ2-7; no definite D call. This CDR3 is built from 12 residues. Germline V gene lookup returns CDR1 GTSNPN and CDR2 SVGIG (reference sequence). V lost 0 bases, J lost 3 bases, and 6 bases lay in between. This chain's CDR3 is CAWSVSGYEQYF. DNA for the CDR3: TGTGCCTGGAGTGTCTCCGGCTACGAGCAGTACTTC.

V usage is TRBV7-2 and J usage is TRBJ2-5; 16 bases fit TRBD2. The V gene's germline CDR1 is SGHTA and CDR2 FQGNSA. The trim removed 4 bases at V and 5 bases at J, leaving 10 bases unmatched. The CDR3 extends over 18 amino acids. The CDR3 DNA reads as TGTGCCAGCAGCTCGGGACTAGCGGGGGGGCGGGCTGTTGAGACCCAGTACTTC. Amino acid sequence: CASSSGLAGGRAVETQYF.